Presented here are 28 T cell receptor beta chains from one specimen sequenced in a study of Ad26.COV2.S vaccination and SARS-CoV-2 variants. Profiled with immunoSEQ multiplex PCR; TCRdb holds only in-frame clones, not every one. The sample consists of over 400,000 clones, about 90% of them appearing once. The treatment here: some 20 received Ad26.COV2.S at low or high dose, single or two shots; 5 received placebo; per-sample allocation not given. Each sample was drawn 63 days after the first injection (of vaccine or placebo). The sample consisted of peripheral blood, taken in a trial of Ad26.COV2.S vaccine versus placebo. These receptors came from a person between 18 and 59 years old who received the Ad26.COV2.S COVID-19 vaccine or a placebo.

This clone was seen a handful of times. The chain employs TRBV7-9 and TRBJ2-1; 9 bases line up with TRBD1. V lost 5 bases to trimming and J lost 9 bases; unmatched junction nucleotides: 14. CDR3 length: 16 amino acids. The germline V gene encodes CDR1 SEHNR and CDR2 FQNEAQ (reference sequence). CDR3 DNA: TGTGCCAGCAGCCCCCTCCTCGGACAGGGGTCCAGTGAGCAGTTCTTC. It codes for CASSPLLGQGSSEQFF. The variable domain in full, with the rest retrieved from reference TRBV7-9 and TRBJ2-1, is DTGVSQNPRHKITKRGQNVTFRCDPISEHNRLYWYRQTLGQGPEFLTYFQNEAQLEKSRLLSDRFSAERPKGSFSTLEIQRTEQGDSAMYLCASSPLLGQGSSEQFFGPGTRLTVL.

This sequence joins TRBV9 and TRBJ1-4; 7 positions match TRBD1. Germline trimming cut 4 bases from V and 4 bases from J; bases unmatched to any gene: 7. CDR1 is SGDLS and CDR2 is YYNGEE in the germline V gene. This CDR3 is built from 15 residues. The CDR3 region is CASSQGDWGNEKLFF. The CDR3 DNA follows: TGTGCCAGCAGCCAGGGGGACTGGGGTAATGAAAAACTGTTTTTT.

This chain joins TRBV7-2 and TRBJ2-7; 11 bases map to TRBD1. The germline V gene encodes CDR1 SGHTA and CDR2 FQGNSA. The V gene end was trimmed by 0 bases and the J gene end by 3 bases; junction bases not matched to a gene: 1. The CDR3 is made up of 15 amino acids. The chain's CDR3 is CASSLAGTGGYEQYF. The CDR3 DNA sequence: TGTGCCAGCAGCTTAGCGGGGACAGGGGGCTACGAGCAGTACTTC.

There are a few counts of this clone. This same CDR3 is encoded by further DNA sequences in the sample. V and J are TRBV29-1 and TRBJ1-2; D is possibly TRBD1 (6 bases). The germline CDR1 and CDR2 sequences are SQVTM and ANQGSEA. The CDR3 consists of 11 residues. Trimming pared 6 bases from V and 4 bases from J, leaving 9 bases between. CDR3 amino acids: CSVRGGYGYTF. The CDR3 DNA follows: TGCAGCGTCAGGGGAGGCTATGGCTACACCTTC.

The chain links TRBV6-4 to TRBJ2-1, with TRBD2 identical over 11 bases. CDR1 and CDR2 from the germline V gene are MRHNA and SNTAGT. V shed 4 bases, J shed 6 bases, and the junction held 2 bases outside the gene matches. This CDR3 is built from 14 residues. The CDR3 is CASSVAGGPNEQFF. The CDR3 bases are TGTGCCAGCAGTGTAGCGGGAGGGCCCAATGAGCAGTTCTTC.

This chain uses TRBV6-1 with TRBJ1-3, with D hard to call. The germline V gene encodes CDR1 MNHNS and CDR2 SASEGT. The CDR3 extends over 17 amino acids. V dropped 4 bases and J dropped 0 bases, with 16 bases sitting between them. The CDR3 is CASSGASNPHSGNTIYF. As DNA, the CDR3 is TGTGCCAGCAGTGGGGCCTCGAATCCTCACTCTGGAAACACCATATATTTT.

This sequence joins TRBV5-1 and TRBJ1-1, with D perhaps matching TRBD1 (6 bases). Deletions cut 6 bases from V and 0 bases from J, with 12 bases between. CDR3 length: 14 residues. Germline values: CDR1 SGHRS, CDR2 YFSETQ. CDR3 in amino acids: CASKGGSMNTEAFF. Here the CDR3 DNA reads TGCGCCAGCAAGGGGGGTAGTATGAACACTGAAGCTTTCTTT.

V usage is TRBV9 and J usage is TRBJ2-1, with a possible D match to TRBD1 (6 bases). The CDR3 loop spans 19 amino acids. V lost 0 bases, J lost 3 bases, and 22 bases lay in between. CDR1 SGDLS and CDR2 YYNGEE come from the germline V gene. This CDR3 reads CASSVEGNGLGGDYNEQFF. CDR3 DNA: TGTGCCAGCAGCGTAGAGGGGAACGGGCTAGGGGGAGACTACAATGAGCAGTTCTTC. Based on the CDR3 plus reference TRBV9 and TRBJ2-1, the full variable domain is DSGVTQTPKHLITATGQRVTLRCSPRSGDLSVYWYQQSLDQGLQFLIQYYNGEERAKGNILERFSAQQFPDLHSELNLSSLELGDSALYFCASSVEGNGLGGDYNEQFFGPGTRLTVL.

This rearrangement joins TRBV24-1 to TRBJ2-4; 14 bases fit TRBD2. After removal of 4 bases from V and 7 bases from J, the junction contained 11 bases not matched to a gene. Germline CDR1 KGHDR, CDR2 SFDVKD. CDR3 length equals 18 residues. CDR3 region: CATSDPGLAGEVGNIQYF. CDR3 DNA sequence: TGTGCCACCAGTGACCCGGGACTAGCGGGAGAGGTCGGGAACATTCAGTACTTC.

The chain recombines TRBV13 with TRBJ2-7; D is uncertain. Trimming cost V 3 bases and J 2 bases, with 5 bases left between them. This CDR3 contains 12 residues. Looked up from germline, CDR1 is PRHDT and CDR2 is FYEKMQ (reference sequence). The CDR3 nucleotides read TGTGCCAGCAGCTTTACCCCCTACGAGCAGTACTTC. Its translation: CASSFTPYEQYF.

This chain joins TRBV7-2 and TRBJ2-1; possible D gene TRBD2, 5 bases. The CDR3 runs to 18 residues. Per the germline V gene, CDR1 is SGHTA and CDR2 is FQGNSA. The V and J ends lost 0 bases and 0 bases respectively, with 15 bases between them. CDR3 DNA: TGTGCCAGCAGCTTAGCGAATCTAGCCGAGAGCTCCTACAATGAGCAGTTCTTC. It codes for CASSLANLAESSYNEQFF.

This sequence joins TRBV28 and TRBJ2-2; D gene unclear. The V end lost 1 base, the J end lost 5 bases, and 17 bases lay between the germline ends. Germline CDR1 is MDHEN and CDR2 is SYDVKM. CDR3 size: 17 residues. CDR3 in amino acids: CASSLYMIGGVTGELFF. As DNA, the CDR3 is TGTGCCAGCAGTTTATATATGATTGGCGGTGTGACCGGGGAGCTGTTTTTT.

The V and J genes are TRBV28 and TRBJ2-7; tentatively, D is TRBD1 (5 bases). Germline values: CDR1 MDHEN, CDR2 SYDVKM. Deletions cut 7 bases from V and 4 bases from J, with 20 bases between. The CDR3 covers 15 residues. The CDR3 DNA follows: TGTGCCAGCAACCCTCAGACAGCCTATCTTTACGAGCAGTACTTC. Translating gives CASNPQTAYLYEQYF.

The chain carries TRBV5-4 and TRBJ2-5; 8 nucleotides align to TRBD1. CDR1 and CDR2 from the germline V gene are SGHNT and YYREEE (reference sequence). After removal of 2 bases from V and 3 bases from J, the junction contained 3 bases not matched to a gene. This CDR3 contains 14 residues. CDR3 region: CASSFGQGEETQYF. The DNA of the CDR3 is TGTGCCAGCAGCTTCGGACAGGGAGAAGAGACCCAGTACTTC.

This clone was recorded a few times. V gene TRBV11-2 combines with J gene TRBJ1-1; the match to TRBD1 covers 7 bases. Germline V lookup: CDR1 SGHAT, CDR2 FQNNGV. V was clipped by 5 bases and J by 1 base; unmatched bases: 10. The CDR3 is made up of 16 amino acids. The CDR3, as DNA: TGTGCCAGCAGCCCGGGACAGCCCAAGGGGAACACTGAAGCTTTCTTT. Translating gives CASSPGQPKGNTEAFF.

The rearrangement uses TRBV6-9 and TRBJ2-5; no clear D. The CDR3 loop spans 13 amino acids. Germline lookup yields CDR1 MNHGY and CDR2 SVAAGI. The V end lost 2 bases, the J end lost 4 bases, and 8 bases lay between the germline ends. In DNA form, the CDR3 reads TGTGCCAGCAGTTATCGGACCCCAGAGACCCAGTACTTC. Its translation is CASSYRTPETQYF.

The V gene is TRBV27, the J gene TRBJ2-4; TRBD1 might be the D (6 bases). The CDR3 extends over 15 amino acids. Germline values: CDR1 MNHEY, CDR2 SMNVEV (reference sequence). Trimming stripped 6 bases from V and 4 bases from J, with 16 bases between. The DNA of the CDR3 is TGTGCCAGCAGCCTAGATGGACAGAGGAAAAACATTCAGTACTTC. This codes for CASSLDGQRKNIQYF.

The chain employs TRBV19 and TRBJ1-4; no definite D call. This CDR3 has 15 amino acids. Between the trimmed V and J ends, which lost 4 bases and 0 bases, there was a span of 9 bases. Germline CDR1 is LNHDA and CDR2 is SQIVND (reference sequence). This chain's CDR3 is CASSTSDATNEKLFF. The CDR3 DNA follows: TGTGCCAGTAGTACTTCGGATGCAACTAATGAAAAACTGTTTTTT.

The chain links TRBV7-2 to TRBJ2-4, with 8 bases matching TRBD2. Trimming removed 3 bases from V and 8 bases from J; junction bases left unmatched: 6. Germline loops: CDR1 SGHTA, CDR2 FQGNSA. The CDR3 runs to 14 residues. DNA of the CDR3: TGTGCCAGCAGCTTGAGCGGGAGTGTGTACATTCAGTACTTC. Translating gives CASSLSGSVYIQYF.

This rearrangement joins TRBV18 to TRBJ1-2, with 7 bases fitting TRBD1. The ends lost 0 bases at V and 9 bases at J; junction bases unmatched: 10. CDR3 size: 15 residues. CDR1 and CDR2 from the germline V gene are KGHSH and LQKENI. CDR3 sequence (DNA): TGTGCCAGCTCACCACCGGGGTCACAGGGGATGAGCTACACCTTC. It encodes CASSPPGSQGMSYTF.

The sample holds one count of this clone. The CDR3 region is CASSFPGDRAQNIQYF. Here the CDR3 DNA reads TGTGCCAGCAGTTTTCCCGGGGACAGGGCCCAAAACATTCAGTACTTC. The chain is built from TRBV28 and TRBJ2-4; 9 nucleotides agree with TRBD1. V gave up 3 bases and J gave up 5 bases; unmatched junction bases: 8. The CDR3 loop spans 16 amino acids. From germline, CDR1 is MDHEN and CDR2 SYDVKM.

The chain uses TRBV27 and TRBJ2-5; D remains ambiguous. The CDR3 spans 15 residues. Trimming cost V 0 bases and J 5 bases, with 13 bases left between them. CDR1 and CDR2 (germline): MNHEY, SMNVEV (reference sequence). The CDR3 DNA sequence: TGTGCCAGCAGTTTATCCCCGGAGAGGTCGGAGACCCAGTACTTC. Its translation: CASSLSPERSETQYF.

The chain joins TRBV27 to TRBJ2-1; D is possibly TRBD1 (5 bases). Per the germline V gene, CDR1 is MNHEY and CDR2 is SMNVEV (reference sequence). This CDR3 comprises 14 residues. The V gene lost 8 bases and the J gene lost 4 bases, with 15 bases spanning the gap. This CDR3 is CASGNRGPYNEQFF. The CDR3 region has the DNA TGTGCCAGCGGAAATAGGGGTCCTTACAATGAGCAGTTCTTC.

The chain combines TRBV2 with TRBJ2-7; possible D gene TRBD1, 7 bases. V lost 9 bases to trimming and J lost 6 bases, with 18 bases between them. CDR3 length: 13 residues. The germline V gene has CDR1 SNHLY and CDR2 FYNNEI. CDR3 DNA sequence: TGTGCCAGTTCACAGGGGCGGGGAAGCGAGCAGTACTTC. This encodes CASSQGRGSEQYF.

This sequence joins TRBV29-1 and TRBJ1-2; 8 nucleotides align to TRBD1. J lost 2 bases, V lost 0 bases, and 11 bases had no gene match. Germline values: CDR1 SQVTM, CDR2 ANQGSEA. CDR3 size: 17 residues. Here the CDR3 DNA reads TGCAGCGTTGAAGATCGAAGGTCAGGGGGCGCGAACTATGGCTACACCTTC. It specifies CSVEDRRSGGANYGYTF.

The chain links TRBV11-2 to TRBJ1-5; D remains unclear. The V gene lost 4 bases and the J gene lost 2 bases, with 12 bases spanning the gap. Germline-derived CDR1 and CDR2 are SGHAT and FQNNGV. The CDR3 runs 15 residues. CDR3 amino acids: CASSSASRGNQPQHF. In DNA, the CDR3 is TGTGCCAGCAGCTCGGCCAGTCGGGGCAATCAGCCCCAGCATTTT.

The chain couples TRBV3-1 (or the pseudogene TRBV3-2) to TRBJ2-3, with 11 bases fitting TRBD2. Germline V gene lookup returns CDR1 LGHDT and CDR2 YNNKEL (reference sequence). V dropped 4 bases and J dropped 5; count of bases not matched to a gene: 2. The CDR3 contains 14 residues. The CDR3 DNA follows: TGTGCCAGCAGCCGTGGGACTAGCGGAGATACGCAGTATTTT. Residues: CASSRGTSGDTQYF.

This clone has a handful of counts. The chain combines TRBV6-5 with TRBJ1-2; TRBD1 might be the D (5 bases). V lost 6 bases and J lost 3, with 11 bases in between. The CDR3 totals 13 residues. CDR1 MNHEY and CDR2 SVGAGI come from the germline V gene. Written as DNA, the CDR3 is TGTGCCAGCAGCCGGGGGTCGGACTATGGCTACACCTTC. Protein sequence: CASSRGSDYGYTF.